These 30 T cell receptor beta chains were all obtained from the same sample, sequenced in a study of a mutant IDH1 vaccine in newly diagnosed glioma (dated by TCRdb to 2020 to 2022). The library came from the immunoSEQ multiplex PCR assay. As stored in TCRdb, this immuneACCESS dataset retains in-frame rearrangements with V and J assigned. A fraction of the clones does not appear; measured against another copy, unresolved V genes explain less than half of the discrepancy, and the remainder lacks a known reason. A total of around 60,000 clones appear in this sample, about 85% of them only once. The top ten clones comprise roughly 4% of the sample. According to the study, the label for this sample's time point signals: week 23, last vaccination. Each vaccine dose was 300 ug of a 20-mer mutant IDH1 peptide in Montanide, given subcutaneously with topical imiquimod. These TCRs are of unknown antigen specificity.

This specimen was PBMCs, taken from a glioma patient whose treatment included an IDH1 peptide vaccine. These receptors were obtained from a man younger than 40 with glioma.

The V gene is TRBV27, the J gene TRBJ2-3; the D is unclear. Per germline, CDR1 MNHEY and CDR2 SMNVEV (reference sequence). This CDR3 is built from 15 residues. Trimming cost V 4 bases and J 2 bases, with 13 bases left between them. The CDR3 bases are TGTGCCAGCAGTTCCTCGGACGGAATCACAGATACGCAGTATTTT. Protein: CASSSSDGITDTQYF.

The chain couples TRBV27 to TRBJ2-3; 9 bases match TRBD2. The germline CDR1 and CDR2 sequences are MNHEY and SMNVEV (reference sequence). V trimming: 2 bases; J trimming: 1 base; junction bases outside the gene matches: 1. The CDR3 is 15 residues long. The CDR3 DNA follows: TGTGCCAGCAGTTTAGCGGGGGGGCGCACAGATACGCAGTATTTT. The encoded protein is CASSLAGGRTDTQYF.

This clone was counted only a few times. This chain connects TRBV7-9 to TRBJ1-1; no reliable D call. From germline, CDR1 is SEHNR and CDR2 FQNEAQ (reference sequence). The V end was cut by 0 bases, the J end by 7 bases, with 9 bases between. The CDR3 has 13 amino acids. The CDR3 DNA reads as TGTGCCAGCAGCTTAGCGAGGGTTGGTGAAGCTTTCTTT. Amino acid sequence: CASSLARVGEAFF.

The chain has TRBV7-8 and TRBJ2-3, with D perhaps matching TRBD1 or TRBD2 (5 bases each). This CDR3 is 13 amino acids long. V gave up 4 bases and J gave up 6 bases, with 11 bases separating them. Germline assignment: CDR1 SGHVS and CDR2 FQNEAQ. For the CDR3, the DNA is TGTGCCAGCAGCTCACTAGGGGAGGATACGCAGTATTTT. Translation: CASSSLGEDTQYF.

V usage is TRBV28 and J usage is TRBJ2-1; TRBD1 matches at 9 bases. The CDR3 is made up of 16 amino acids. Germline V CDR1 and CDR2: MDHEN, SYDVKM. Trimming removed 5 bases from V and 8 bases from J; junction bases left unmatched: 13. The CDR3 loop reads CASSKAGQGFADEQFF. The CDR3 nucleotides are TGTGCCAGCAGTAAGGCGGGACAGGGCTTTGCGGATGAGCAGTTCTTC.

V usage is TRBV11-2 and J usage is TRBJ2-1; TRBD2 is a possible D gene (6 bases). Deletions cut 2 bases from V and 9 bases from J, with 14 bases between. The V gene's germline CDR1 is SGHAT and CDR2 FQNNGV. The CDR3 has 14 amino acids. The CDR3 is CASSLFGGFLEQFF. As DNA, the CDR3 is TGTGCCAGCAGCTTATTCGGGGGTTTTCTTGAGCAGTTCTTC. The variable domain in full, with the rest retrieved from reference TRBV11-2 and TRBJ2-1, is EAGVAQSPRYKIIEKRQSVAFWCNPISGHATLYWYQQILGQGPKLLIQFQNNGVVDDSQLPKDRFSAERLKGVDSTLKIQPAKLEDSAVYLCASSLFGGFLEQFFGPGTRLTVL.

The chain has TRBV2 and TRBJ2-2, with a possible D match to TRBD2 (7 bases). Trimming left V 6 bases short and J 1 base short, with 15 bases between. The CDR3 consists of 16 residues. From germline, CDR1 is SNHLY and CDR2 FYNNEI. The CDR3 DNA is TGTGCCAGCAGGGGAGGGGGGTCCCGGAACACCGGGGAGCTGTTTTTT. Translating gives CASRGGGSRNTGELFF.

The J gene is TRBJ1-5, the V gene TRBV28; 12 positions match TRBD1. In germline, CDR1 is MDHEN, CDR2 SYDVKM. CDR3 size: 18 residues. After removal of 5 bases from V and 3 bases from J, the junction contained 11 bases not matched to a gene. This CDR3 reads CASSHTRGQGATNQPQHF. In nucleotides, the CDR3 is TGTGCCAGCAGTCATACGAGGGGACAGGGGGCTACCAATCAGCCCCAGCATTTT.

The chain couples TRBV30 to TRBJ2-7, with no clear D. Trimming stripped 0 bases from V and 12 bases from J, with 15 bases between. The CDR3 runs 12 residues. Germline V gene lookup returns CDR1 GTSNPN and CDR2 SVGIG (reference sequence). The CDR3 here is CAWSVIGASTYF. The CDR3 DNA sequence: TGTGCCTGGAGTGTGATAGGTGCAAGCACGTACTTC. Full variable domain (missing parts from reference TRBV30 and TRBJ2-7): SQTIHQWPATLVQPVGSPLSLECTVEGTSNPNLYWYRQAAGRGLQLLFYSVGIGQISSEVPQNLSASRPQDRQFILSSKKLLLSDSGFYLCAWSVIGASTYFGPGTRLTVT.

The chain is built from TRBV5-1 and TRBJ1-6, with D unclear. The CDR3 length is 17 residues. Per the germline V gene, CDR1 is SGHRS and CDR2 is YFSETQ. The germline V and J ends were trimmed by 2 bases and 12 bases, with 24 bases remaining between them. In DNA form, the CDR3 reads TGCGCCAGCAGCTTATGGACGCTGTTAAAACCCTACCGACCCCTCCACTTT. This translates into CASSLWTLLKPYRPLHF.

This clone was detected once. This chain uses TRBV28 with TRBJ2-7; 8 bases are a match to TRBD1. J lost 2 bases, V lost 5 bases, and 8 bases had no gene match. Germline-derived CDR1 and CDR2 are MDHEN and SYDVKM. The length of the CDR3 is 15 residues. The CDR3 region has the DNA TGTGCCAGCAGTCCGTGGACAGGGCGAACCTACGAGCAGTACTTC. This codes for CASSPWTGRTYEQYF. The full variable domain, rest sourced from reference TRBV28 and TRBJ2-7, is DVKVTQSSRYLVKRTGEKVFLECVQDMDHENMFWYRQDPGLGLRLIYFSYDVKMKEKGDIPEGYSVSREKKERFSLILESASTNQTSMYLCASSPWTGRTYEQYFGPGTRLTVT.

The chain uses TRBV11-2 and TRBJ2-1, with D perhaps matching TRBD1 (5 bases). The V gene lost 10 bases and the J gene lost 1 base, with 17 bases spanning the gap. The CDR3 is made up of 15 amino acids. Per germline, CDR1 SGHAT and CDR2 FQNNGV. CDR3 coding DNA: TGTGCCATCATGGCTAGGGGTGAATCCTACAATGAGCAGTTCTTC. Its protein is CAIMARGESYNEQFF.

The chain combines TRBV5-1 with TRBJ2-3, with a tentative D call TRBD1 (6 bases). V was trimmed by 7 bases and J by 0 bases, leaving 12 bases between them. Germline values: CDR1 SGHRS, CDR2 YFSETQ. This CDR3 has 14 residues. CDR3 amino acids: CASSTGPSTDTQYF. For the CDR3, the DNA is TGCGCCAGCTCGACAGGCCCTAGCACAGATACGCAGTATTTT.

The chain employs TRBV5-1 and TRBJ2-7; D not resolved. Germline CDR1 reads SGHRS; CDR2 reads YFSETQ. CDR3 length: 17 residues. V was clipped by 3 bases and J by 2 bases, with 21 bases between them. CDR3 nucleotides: TGCGCCAGCAGCTCATACTACCCGGGCGGAGTAGCCTACGAGCAGTACTTC. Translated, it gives CASSSYYPGGVAYEQYF. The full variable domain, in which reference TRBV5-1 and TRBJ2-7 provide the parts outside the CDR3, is KAGVTQTPRYLIKTRGQQVTLSCSPISGHRSVSWYQQTPGQGLQFLFEYFSETQRNKGNFPGRFSGRQFSNSRSEMNVSTLELGDSALYLCASSSYYPGGVAYEQYFGPGTRLTVT.

The CDR3 is CASSLAPGHNSPLHF. Here the CDR3 DNA reads TGTGCCAGCAGCTTGGCTCCGGGGCACAATTCACCCCTCCACTTT. The gene calls are TRBV5-4 and TRBJ1-6, with a weak D call TRBD1 (5 bases). V lost 0 bases and J lost 7, with 11 bases in between. Per germline, CDR1 SGHNT and CDR2 YYREEE (reference sequence). This CDR3 contains 15 residues.

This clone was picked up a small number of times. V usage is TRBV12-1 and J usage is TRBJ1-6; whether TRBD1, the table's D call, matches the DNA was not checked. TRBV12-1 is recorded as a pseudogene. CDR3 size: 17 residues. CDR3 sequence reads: CASSCLRRQGANSPLHF. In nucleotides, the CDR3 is TGTGCCAGCAGCTGTCTTAGGCGACAGGGGGCGAATTCACCCCTCCACTTT.

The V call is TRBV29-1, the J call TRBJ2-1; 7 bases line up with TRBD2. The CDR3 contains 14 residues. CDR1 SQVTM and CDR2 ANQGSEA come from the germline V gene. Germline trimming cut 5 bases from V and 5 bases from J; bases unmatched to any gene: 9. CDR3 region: CSVRFRGDDNEQFF. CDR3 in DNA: TGCAGCGTTCGGTTTCGGGGGGATGACAATGAGCAGTTCTTC.

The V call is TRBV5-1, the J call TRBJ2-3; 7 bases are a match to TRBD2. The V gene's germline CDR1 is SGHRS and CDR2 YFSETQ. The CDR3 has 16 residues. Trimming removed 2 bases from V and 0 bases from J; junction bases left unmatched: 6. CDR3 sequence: CASSFPSGDSTDTQYF. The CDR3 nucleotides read TGCGCCAGCAGCTTTCCCAGCGGGGATAGCACAGATACGCAGTATTTT. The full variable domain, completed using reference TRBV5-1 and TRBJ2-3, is KAGVTQTPRYLIKTRGQQVTLSCSPISGHRSVSWYQQTPGQGLQFLFEYFSETQRNKGNFPGRFSGRQFSNSRSEMNVSTLELGDSALYLCASSFPSGDSTDTQYFGPGTRLTVL.

The DNA for the CDR3 is TGTGCCAGCAGCCAAGACGGGGGTGTCACCGGGGAGCTGTTTTTT. Residues: CASSQDGGVTGELFF. The chain carries TRBV4-2 and TRBJ2-2, with D possibly being TRBD2 (6 bases). V was pared by 0 bases and J by 4 bases, with 9 bases between. Germline V gene sequence: CDR1 LGHNA, CDR2 YNFKEQ. This CDR3 has 15 amino acids.

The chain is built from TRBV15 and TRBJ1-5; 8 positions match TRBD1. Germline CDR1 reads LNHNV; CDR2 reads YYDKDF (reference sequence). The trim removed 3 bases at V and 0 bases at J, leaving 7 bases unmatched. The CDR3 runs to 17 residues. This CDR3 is CATSSATGAYSNQPQHF. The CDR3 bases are TGTGCCACCAGCAGCGCGACAGGGGCCTATAGCAATCAGCCCCAGCATTTT.

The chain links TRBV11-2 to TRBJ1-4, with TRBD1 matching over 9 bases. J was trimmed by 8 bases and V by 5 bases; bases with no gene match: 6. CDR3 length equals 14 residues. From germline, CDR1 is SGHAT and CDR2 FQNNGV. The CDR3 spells CASSRPGTGEKLFF. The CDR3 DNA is TGTGCCAGCAGCCGCCCCGGGACAGGGGAAAAACTGTTTTTT.

The CDR3: CASSLRLAGGWSYNEQFF. The DNA for the CDR3 is TGTGCCAGCAGCTTGAGGCTAGCGGGGGGGTGGTCCTACAATGAGCAGTTCTTC. This chain links TRBV5-5 with TRBJ2-1, with 12 bases identical to TRBD2. In germline, CDR1 is SGHKS, CDR2 YYEKEE (reference sequence). The V gene end was trimmed by 1 base and the J gene end by 1 base; junction bases not matched to a gene: 6. The CDR3 totals 18 residues.

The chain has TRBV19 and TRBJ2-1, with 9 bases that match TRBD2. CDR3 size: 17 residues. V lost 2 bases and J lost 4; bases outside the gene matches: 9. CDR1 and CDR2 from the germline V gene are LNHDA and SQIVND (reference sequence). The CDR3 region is CASSITPGGGGYNEQFF. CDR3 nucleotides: TGTGCCAGTAGTATAACCCCCGGCGGGGGGGGATACAATGAGCAGTTCTTC.

As DNA, the CDR3 is TGTGCCAGCAGGATTAGCATGAACACTGAAGCTTTCTTT. It codes for CASRISMNTEAFF. The gene calls are TRBV6-1 and TRBJ1-1; no definite D call. Trimming cost V 6 bases and J 0 bases, with 8 bases left between them. The CDR3 covers 13 residues. CDR1 is MNHNS, CDR2 SASEGT, per germline.

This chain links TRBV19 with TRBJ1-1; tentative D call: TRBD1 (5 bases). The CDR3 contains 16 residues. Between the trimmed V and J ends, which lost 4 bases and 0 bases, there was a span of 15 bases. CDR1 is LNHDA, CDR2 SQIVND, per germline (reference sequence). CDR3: CASSTPPGRMNTEAFF. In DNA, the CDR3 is TGTGCCAGTAGTACACCCCCGGGACGGATGAACACTGAAGCTTTCTTT.

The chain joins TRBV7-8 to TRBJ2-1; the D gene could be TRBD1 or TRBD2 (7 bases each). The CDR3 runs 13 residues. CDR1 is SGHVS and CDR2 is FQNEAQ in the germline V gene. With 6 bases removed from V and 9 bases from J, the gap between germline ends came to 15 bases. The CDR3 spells CASRVDREGEQFF. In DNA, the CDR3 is TGTGCCAGCAGAGTTGACAGGGAGGGTGAGCAGTTCTTC.

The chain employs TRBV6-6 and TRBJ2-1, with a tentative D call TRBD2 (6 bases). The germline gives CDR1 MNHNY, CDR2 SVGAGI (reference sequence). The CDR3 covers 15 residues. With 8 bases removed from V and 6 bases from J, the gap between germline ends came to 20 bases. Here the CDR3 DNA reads TGTGCCAGCCGGAAAAGAGGGCAGGGAGGCAATGAGCAGTTCTTC. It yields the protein CASRKRGQGGNEQFF.

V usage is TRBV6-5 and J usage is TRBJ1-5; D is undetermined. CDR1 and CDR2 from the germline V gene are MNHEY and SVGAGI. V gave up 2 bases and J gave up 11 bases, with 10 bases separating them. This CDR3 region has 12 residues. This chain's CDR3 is CASSYDGLSQHF. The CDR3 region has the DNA TGTGCCAGCAGTTACGATGGCCTGTCCCAGCATTTT.

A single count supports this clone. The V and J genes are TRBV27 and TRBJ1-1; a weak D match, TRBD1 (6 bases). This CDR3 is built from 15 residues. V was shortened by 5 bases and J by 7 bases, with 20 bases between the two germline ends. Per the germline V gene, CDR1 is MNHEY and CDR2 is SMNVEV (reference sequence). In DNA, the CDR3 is TGTGCCAGCAGTCGAGGGGGGGTGGGATTCGGTGAAGCTTTCTTT. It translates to CASSRGGVGFGEAFF.

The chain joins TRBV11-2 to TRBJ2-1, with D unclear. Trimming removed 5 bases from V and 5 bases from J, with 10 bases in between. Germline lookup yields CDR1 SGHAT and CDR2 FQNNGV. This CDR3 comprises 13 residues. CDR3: CASSPWSDNEQFF. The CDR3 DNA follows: TGTGCCAGCAGCCCCTGGAGCGACAATGAGCAGTTCTTC.